This entry concerns a single TCR beta chain. This sample is part of a study of cytotoxic CD8 clonotypes in ibrutinib-treated CLL. Clones were read by immunoSEQ multiplex PCR, and TCRdb kept only the in-frame ones, dropping some. In the table there are around 330,000 clones, about 61% of which are singletons. The TCR was taken from a human donor with chronic lymphocytic leukemia. This specimen consisted of PBMCs, obtained after 36 months of ibrutinib treatment.

The DNA of the CDR3 is TGTGCCAGCAGTGAATCGAGTCGGGACACCGGGGAGCTGTTTTTT. Translated, it gives CASSESSRDTGELFF. The chain employs TRBV25-1 and TRBJ2-2; no reliable D call. CDR1 is MGHDK and CDR2 is SYGVNS in the germline V gene. The length of the CDR3 is 15 residues. V was pared by 1 base and J by 3 bases, with 9 bases between.